A selection of T cell receptor beta chains follows, all from one sample in a study of T cell responses to AZD1222 COVID-19 vaccine. The table came from immunoSEQ multiplex PCR; TCRdb's copy has only in-frame clones and leaves some out. This repertoire shows some 150,000 clones, roughly nine tenths found once; its top ten account for approximately 3.4%. Sequencing was performed on peripheral blood, taken 28 days after the second AZD1222 dose. These receptor sequences come from an adult who received the AZD1222 COVID-19 vaccine. Both conserved end residues are part of each CDR3. Fields, in order: V gene, D gene, clone size, J gene, CDR3 protein, CDR3 DNA. D genes are given only for firm matches. A row's size may be missing; if present it is once, few, many or a size class.

TRBV7-9	.	once	TRBJ1-5	CASSGGGNQPQHF	TGTGCCAGCAGTGGGGGCGGCAATCAGCCCCAGCATTTT
TRBV10-3	.	.	TRBJ2-7	CATLTTVSYEQYF	TGTGCCACCCTTACGACGGTCTCCTACGAGCAGTACTTC
TRBV24-1	TRBD1	.	TRBJ1-5	CATSEEQGREGNQPQHF	TGTGCCACCAGTGAGGAACAGGGGCGAGAGGGCAATCAGCCCCAGCATTTT
TRBV7-2	.	once	TRBJ1-2	CASSPGQIYTF	TGTGCCAGCAGCCCTGGACAGATCTACACCTTC
TRBV18	.	.	TRBJ2-7	CASSPRSSYEQYF	TGTGCCAGCTCACCGCGGAGCTCCTACGAGCAGTACTTC
TRBV4-1	TRBD2	.	TRBJ2-3	CASSQERAGTSTDTQYF	TGCGCCAGCAGCCAGGAGCGAGCGGGAACTAGCACAGATACGCAGTATTTT
TRBV15	.	.	TRBJ2-1	CATSRDRGLNEQFF	TGTGCCACCAGCAGAGATCGCGGGCTCAATGAGCAGTTCTTC
TRBV3-1/TRBV3-2	TRBD2	.	TRBJ2-3	CASSQVARENTDTQYF	TGTGCCAGCAGCCAAGTGGCGCGGGAGAACACAGATACGCAGTATTTT
TRBV5-8	.	.	TRBJ2-5	CASSLSRLGTQYF	TGTGCCAGCAGCTTATCCCGCCTCGGGACCCAGTACTTC
TRBV5-6	.	.	TRBJ2-1	CASSLGGGYNEQFF	TGTGCCAGCAGCTTGGGGGGCGGATACAATGAGCAGTTCTTC
TRBV5-1	.	.	TRBJ1-1	CASSLAVPGEAFF	TGCGCCAGCAGCTTGGCCGTGCCGGGGGAAGCTTTCTTT
TRBV30	.	once	TRBJ1-2	CAWSVRPNYGYTF	TGTGCCTGGAGTGTACGCCCTAACTATGGCTACACCTTC
TRBV6-5	.	.	TRBJ1-3	CASSYGISGGNTIYF	TGTGCCAGCAGTTACGGGATATCAGGTGGAAACACCATATATTTT
TRBV19	.	few	TRBJ1-4	CASSRALNEKLFF	TGTGCCAGTAGTAGGGCCCTTAATGAAAAACTGTTTTTT
TRBV20-1	.	.	TRBJ2-7	CSARGYEQYF	TGCAGTGCTCGTGGCTACGAGCAGTACTTC